Shown below are 16 T cell receptor beta chains from a single sample sequenced in a study of spatial heterogeneity in lung cancer. TCRdb re-called the 5' RACE reads with MiXCR, one entry per CDR3 protein. The table lists over 15,000 distinct CDR3 sequences, approximately 19% of them singletons. The time point here: blood at routine non-recurrence follow-up after resection. The material sequenced was PBMCs, taken at follow-up. These receptors all stem from a male donor with early-stage non-small cell lung cancer.

This clonotype is categorized as medium-sized. The chain joins TRBV7-6 to TRBJ2-3, with D hard to call. This CDR3 has 17 residues. V lost 5 bases, J lost 0 bases, and 18 bases lay in between. Germline CDR1 and CDR2: SGHVS and FNYEAQ. The CDR3 region is CASSPKGTAASTDTQYF. The CDR3 DNA sequence: TGTGCCAGCAGCCCTAAGGGTACTGCCGCTAGCACAGATACGCAGTATTTT. The full variable domain, its missing parts supplied by reference TRBV7-6 and TRBJ2-3, is GAGVSQSPRYKVTKRGQDVALRCDPISGHVSLYWYRQALGQGPEFLTYFNYEAQQDKSGLPNDRFSAERPEGSISTLTIQRTEQRDSAMYRCASSPKGTAASTDTQYFGPGTRLTVL.

This clonotype has ten or more counts. CDR3 sequence: CASSYLPGAGANVLTF. CDR3 coding DNA: TGTGCCAGCAGTTACTTACCAGGGGCTGGGGCCAACGTCCTGACTTTC. The V gene is TRBV6-2 or TRBV6-3, the J gene TRBJ2-6; TRBD1 might be the D (6 bases). Trimming stripped 1 base from V and 2 bases from J, with 9 bases between. Germline CDR1 reads MNHEY; CDR2 reads SVGEGT. The CDR3 is made up of 16 amino acids.

In its sample, this clonotype was seen many times. The chain combines TRBV6-2 or TRBV6-3 with TRBJ2-1, with D maybe TRBD1 (6 bases). The germline V gene has CDR1 MNHEY and CDR2 SVGEGT. The CDR3 consists of 17 residues. The germline V and J ends were trimmed by 2 bases and 10 bases, with 24 bases remaining between them. CDR3 loop: CASSYDLGLTGTREQFF. CDR3 sequence (DNA): TGTGCCAGCAGTTACGACCTCGGGCTAACCGGGACACGGGAGCAGTTCTTC.

This clonotype was picked up a small number of times. This sequence joins TRBV5-4 and TRBJ1-5; D is possibly TRBD1 (5 bases). The germline CDR1 and CDR2 sequences are SGHNT and YYREEE (reference sequence). The CDR3 contains 13 residues. V was cut by 4 bases and J by 5 bases, with 10 bases left in between. The CDR3 DNA sequence: TGTGCCAGCAGCCAGGACATTGATCAGCCCCAGCATTTT. Translation: CASSQDIDQPQHF. Based on the CDR3 plus reference TRBV5-4 and TRBJ1-5, the full variable domain is ETGVTQSPTHLIKTRGQQVTLRCSSQSGHNTVSWYQQALGQGPQFIFQYYREEENGRGNFPPRFSGLQFPNYSSELNVNALELDDSALYLCASSQDIDQPQHFGDGTRLSIL.

This clonotype was observed a few times. The gene calls are TRBV21-1 and TRBJ2-2; the table assigns TRBD1, which was not confirmed against the DNA. TRBV21-1 is a listed pseudogene. The CDR3 sequence is 16 residues long. CDR3 bases: TGTGCCAGACAGGGGCGGTTTGACGCGAACACCGGGGAGCTGTTTTTT. Its protein product is CARQGRFDANTGELFF.

This clonotype was seen ten or more times. V and J are TRBV7-3 and TRBJ2-3, with D perhaps TRBD1 (5 bases). Germline CDR1 and CDR2: SGHTA and FQGTGA. Trimming removed 6 bases from V and 3 bases from J, with 10 bases in between. CDR3 length: 13 amino acids. Written as DNA, the CDR3 is TGTGCCAGCAGGGACACCGGGACAGATACGCAGTATTTT. Translated, it gives CASRDTGTDTQYF.

The table lists this clonotype with a few counts. The genes are TRBV20-1 and TRBJ2-1, with 7 bases identical to TRBD2. The CDR3 sequence is 15 residues long. The V gene end was trimmed by 6 bases and the J gene end by 8 bases; junction bases not matched to a gene: 16. Germline assignment: CDR1 DFQATT and CDR2 SNEGSKA (reference sequence). As DNA, the CDR3 is TGCAGTGCAAAGAATCCCCTGGGAGGGAGTGATGAGCAGTTCTTC. This encodes CSAKNPLGGSDEQFF.

The V call is TRBV12-3 or TRBV12-4, the J call TRBJ2-2, with 7 bases identical to TRBD1. The CDR3 consists of 17 residues. J gave up 4 bases and V 3 bases, and 11 bases lay outside the gene matches. CDR3 sequence: CASSLRGGAGGTGELFF. In DNA form, the CDR3 reads TGTGCCAGCAGTTTGAGAGGGGGCGCAGGGGGCACCGGGGAGCTGTTTTTT.

This clonotype appeared many times. The chain carries TRBV19 and TRBJ2-7; D perhaps matches TRBD2 (5 bases). Trimming left V 3 bases short and J 3 bases short, with 9 bases between. CDR3 size: 13 residues. Per germline, CDR1 LNHDA and CDR2 SQIVND (reference sequence). Here the CDR3 reads CASSILSGYEQYF. CDR3 DNA sequence: TGTGCCAGTAGTATCTTGAGCGGCTACGAGCAGTACTTC.

This clonotype was observed a few times. The chain links TRBV18 to TRBJ2-7; 10 bases match TRBD1. The V and J ends lost 6 bases and 0 bases, in that order; junction bases with no gene match: 11. Per the germline V gene, CDR1 is KGHSH and CDR2 is LQKENI. The CDR3 contains 17 residues. CDR3 amino acids: CASSSRLRDRGSYEQYF. DNA for the CDR3: TGTGCCAGCTCCTCACGGCTAAGGGACAGGGGCTCCTACGAGCAGTACTTC. Looking up the rest from reference TRBV18 and TRBJ2-7 gives the full variable domain: NAGVMQNPRHLVRRRGQEARLRCSPMKGHSHVYWYRQLPEEGLKFMVYLQKENIIDESGMPKERFSAEFPKEGPSILRIQQVVRGDSAAYFCASSSRLRDRGSYEQYFGPGTRLTVT.

The V call is TRBV6-1, the J call TRBJ1-2; 7 positions match TRBD1. CDR1 and CDR2 from the germline V gene are MNHNS and SASEGT. The V gene end was trimmed by 4 bases and the J gene end by 7 bases; junction bases not matched to a gene: 6. CDR3 length equals 13 residues. The CDR3 sequence: CASSVTGEIGYTF. The CDR3 region has the DNA TGTGCCAGCAGTGTTACAGGGGAGATTGGCTACACCTTC.

The chain joins TRBV2 to TRBJ1-6; D is possibly TRBD1 (5 bases). Trimming took 1 base from V and 6 from J, leaving 10 bases between them. The CDR3 is 15 residues long. Germline V CDR1 and CDR2: SNHLY, FYNNEI. In DNA, the CDR3 is TGTGCCAGCAGTGAAGATGTGGGGCTTAATTCACCCCTCCACTTT. Residues: CASSEDVGLNSPLHF.

Judged by abundance, this clonotype is medium-sized. V is TRBV7-9 and J is TRBJ2-7, with 12 nucleotides matching TRBD1. Germline loops: CDR1 SEHNR, CDR2 FQNEAQ (reference sequence). The CDR3 loop spans 17 amino acids. V dropped 4 bases and J dropped 3; count of bases not matched to a gene: 10. The CDR3 DNA reads as TGTGCCAGCAGCTCCAAGGGACAGGGGGCGATGGTCTACGAGCAGTACTTC. Encoded protein: CASSSKGQGAMVYEQYF. Complete variable domain (other parts from reference TRBV7-9 and TRBJ2-7): DTGVSQNPRHKITKRGQNVTFRCDPISEHNRLYWYRQTLGQGPEFLTYFQNEAQLEKSRLLSDRFSAERPKGSFSTLEIQRTEQGDSAMYLCASSSKGQGAMVYEQYFGPGTRLTVT.

This clonotype has a handful of counts. The V and J genes are TRBV7-3 and TRBJ2-7; 9 nucleotides align to TRBD1. This CDR3 is 16 amino acids long. The J segment lost 6 bases and the V segment lost 2 bases, leaving 11 bases of the junction unmatched. The germline CDR1 and CDR2 sequences are SGHTA and FQGTGA. The CDR3 nucleotides are TGTGCCAGCAGCTTATCCCCTGTGGGACAGGGCGGCGAGCAGTACTTC. It codes for CASSLSPVGQGGEQYF.

In its sample, this clonotype was seen many times. The rearrangement uses TRBV29-1 and TRBJ1-2; D remains ambiguous. The germline V gene has CDR1 SQVTM and CDR2 ANQGSEA. The CDR3 has 12 amino acids. V lost 7 bases and J lost 4, with 13 bases in between. The chain's CDR3 is CSARRAGYGYTF. CDR3 in DNA: TGCAGCGCCAGACGGGCCGGCTATGGCTACACCTTC.

Concerning this clonotype: One junction end does not reproduce the germline sequence, and a read error may be involved. The rearrangement joins TRBV7-7 to TRBJ2-1, with 10 bases lining up with TRBD2. The CDR3 runs to 15 residues. The germline V gene encodes CDR1 SSHAT and CDR2 FNYEAQ (reference sequence). In nucleotides, the CDR3 is TGTGCTAGCAGCTCCGCCAGCGGGGGGGCCGGTGAGCAGTTCTTC. Translated: CASSSASGGAGEQFF.